Listed below are T cell receptor beta chains from one sample, sequenced in a study of T cell responses to AZD1222 COVID-19 vaccine. Generated by immunoSEQ multiplex PCR, the TCRdb table keeps only in-frame clones and is missing some. The data show 200,000 or so clones, around 93% seen once. The material sequenced was peripheral blood, taken on day 0 of AZD1222 vaccination. The source of these receptors is an adult in good health. The CDR3 runs from the conserved cysteine through the conserved F or W. Fields, in order: clone size, D gene, V gene, J gene, CDR3 protein, CDR3 DNA. A D gene is named only where the DNA matches it firmly. For some rows the clone size is stated as once, few or many, or as a class when expanded; others skip it.

NA,TRBD2,TRBV24-1,TRBJ2-1,CATSDLSTSGGSYNEQFF,TGTGCCACCAGTGATTTGTCCACTAGCGGAGGCTCCTACAATGAGCAGTTCTTC
NA,TRBD1,TRBV30,TRBJ1-1,CAWPTGGATEAFF,TGTGCCTGGCCTACAGGGGGTGCCACTGAAGCTTTCTTT
NA,TRBD2,TRBV15,TRBJ2-1,CATSRAVGTSHNEQFF,TGTGCCACCAGCAGAGCCGTGGGGACTAGCCACAATGAGCAGTTCTTC
NA,NA,TRBV3-1/TRBV3-2,TRBJ1-1,CASSQVTDRGRGAFF,TGTGCCAGCAGCCAAGTTACTGACCGAGGGAGGGGTGCTTTCTTT
NA,TRBD1,TRBV18,TRBJ2-7,CASSPKTGGYEQYF,TGTGCCAGCTCACCCAAGACAGGGGGCTACGAGCAGTACTTC
NA,TRBD2,TRBV5-1,TRBJ2-7,CASSSGLAGPSSYEQYF,TGCGCCAGCAGCTCAGGACTAGCGGGTCCGTCCTCCTACGAGCAGTACTTC
NA,TRBD1,TRBV4-1,TRBJ1-2,CASSQPGQGQYGYTF,TGCGCCAGCAGCCAGCCGGGACAGGGGCAGTATGGCTACACCTTC
NA,NA,TRBV6-1,TRBJ2-7,CASSDHRWEQYF,TGTGCCAGCAGTGATCATAGGTGGGAGCAGTACTTC
once,NA,TRBV28,TRBJ1-4,CASTKVGETNEKLFF,TGTGCCAGTACCAAAGTTGGGGAAACTAATGAAAAACTGTTTTTT
NA,TRBD1,TRBV2,TRBJ2-1,CASSGGVLQGSSYNEQFF,TGTGCCAGCAGTGGGGGAGTATTACAGGGGAGCTCCTACAATGAGCAGTTCTTC
NA,NA,TRBV2,TRBJ1-5,CASSEDQADNQPQHF,TGTGCCAGCAGTGAGGACCAAGCTGACAATCAGCCCCAGCATTTT
NA,TRBD2,TRBV10-2,TRBJ2-3,CASRAAGETPRLQYF,TGCGCCAGCCGGGCCGCGGGAGAAACCCCGCGCCTGCAGTATTTT
NA,NA,TRBV24-1,TRBJ2-7,CATSDPGTSPYEQYF,TGTGCCACCAGTGATCCCGGGACATCTCCCTACGAGCAGTACTTC
NA,NA,TRBV6-5,TRBJ1-3,CASSYLSQGSGNTIYF,TGTGCCAGCAGTTACTTATCCCAGGGGTCAGGAAACACCATATATTTT
NA,NA,TRBV24-1,TRBJ1-2,CATSDSTRDIEGYTF,TGTGCCACCAGTGATTCGACCCGAGACATAGAGGGCTACACCTTC
NA,NA,TRBV9,TRBJ1-5,CASSVGDGYQPQHF,TGTGCCAGCAGCGTTGGGGACGGATATCAGCCCCAGCATTTT
NA,TRBD2,TRBV6-2/TRBV6-3,TRBJ2-1,CASSYTSGSISNEQFF,TGTGCCAGCAGTTACACGAGCGGGAGTATTAGCAATGAGCAGTTCTTC
NA,TRBD1,TRBV9,TRBJ1-1,CASSATGGEYTEAFF,TGTGCCAGCAGCGCAACAGGGGGCGAGTACACTGAAGCTTTCTTT
NA,NA,TRBV7-6,TRBJ2-1,CASSSKGGWDEQFF,TGTGCCAGCAGCTCAAAAGGGGGATGGGATGAGCAGTTCTTC
NA,NA,TRBV10-3,TRBJ1-5,CAISDPGRPNQPQHF,TGTGCCATCAGTGACCCAGGACGGCCGAATCAGCCCCAGCATTTT
NA,TRBD2,TRBV5-6,TRBJ2-3,CASSPGLAGEYF,TGTGCCAGCAGCCCTGGACTAGCGGGAGAGTATTTT
once,NA,TRBV18,TRBJ2-1,CASSLGAPRTYNEQFF,TGTGCCAGCTCACTCGGAGCTCCGAGGACCTACAATGAGCAGTTCTTC
once,NA,TRBV11-3,TRBJ2-1,CASSLSRGNNEQFF,TGTGCCAGCAGCTTGAGCCGGGGCAACAATGAGCAGTTCTTC
NA,NA,TRBV7-2,TRBJ1-2,CASSLVSELGYTF,TGTGCCAGCAGCTTAGTTTCAGAGTTGGGCTACACCTTC
NA,TRBD2,TRBV28,TRBJ2-3,CASSLTAGGYTQYF,TGTGCCAGCAGTTTAACAGCGGGAGGGTATACGCAGTATTTT
NA,TRBD1,TRBV7-2,TRBJ2-1,CASSLAPGGSYEQFF,TGTGCCAGCAGCTTAGCGCCAGGGGGCAGTTATGAGCAGTTCTTC
NA,NA,TRBV9,TRBJ1-2,CASSAIKTAHYGYTF,TGTGCCAGCAGCGCGATTAAGACAGCTCACTATGGCTACACCTTC
NA,NA,TRBV28,TRBJ1-5,CASSFSGNQPQHF,TGTGCCAGCAGTTTTTCAGGCAATCAGCCCCAGCATTTT
once,NA,TRBV5-1,TRBJ2-7,CASSFGWSSYEQYF,TGCGCCAGCAGCTTTGGGTGGAGCTCCTACGAGCAGTACTTC
NA,NA,TRBV4-3,TRBJ2-1,CASSQDTQGPGNEQFF,TGCGCCAGCAGCCAAGATACCCAGGGTCCAGGTAATGAGCAGTTCTTC
NA,TRBD1,TRBV29-1,TRBJ1-2,CSVVAGQAFYGYTF,TGCAGCGTTGTGGCAGGACAGGCGTTCTATGGCTACACCTTC
NA,TRBD1,TRBV5-1,TRBJ2-5,CASSLLPGQGTQETQYF,TGCGCCAGCAGCTTGTTACCGGGACAGGGTACGCAAGAGACCCAGTACTTC
NA,NA,TRBV28,TRBJ1-1,CASSSRRTEAFF,TGTGCCAGCAGTTCGCGTCGGACTGAAGCTTTCTTT
NA,NA,TRBV11-2,TRBJ1-3,CASSLVSGNTIYF,TGTGCCAGCAGCTTAGTCTCTGGAAACACCATATATTTT
NA,NA,TRBV7-9,TRBJ2-5,CASSPTFDGKTQYF,TGTGCCAGCAGCCCCACGTTCGACGGAAAGACCCAGTACTTC
NA,TRBD2,TRBV7-6,TRBJ2-2,CASRGTSGTTNTGELFF,TGTGCCAGCCGAGGCACTAGCGGGACGACGAACACCGGGGAGCTGTTTTTT
NA,TRBD2,TRBV7-6,TRBJ2-7,CASSLAGTSGSREQYF,TGTGCCAGCAGCTTAGCTGGGACTAGCGGGAGTCGGGAGCAGTACTTC